This TCR beta chain was found in a study of cytomegalovirus exposure and HLA in healthy donors. Primers included in the PCR were 60 Vbeta and 13 Jbeta primers. Assay used: immunoSEQ multiplex PCR; TCRdb lists only in-frame clones, some missing. Here the sample table reports about 150,000 clones. On this clone: Its antigen is as yet unknown.

Study-level points and caveats: In a later analysis, at a false discovery rate of 0.05, roughly 17,000 TCR beta sequences matched HLA alleles. Later on, a genetic analysis was performed. It linked a missense variant in DCLRE1C with V- and J-gene trimming of TCR beta. Some V segments, including TRBV6-2 and TRBV6-3, were excluded as indistinguishable.

Germline V lookup: CDR1 SGHDT, CDR2 YYEEEE. Trimming at V came to 2 bases and at J to 3 bases, leaving 3 bases not matched to a gene. The CDR3 extends over 14 amino acids. Healthy individuals who donated bone marrow served as the donors. The chain joins TRBV5-6 to TRBJ2-5, with TRBD2 matching over 8 bases. The sequenced material came from PBMCs. The clonotype originates from a woman aged 50 to 60 in good health and CMV-seronegative. The CDR3 here is CASSFEGLEETQYF. CDR3 nucleotide sequence: TGTGCCAGCAGCTTCGAGGGACTAGAAGAGACCCAGTACTTC.